The source of this TCR beta chain is a study of tumor and adjacent non-tumor tissue in lung cancer (dated by TCRdb to 2017 to 2018). The study in broad terms: Patients with adenocarcinoma (around eleven), squamous cell carcinoma (2) and small cell lung cancer (1) were included in the cohort. Among the 15 or so patients, ages ranged from about 30 to 80 years, roughly 10 were men and 5 were women, and disease was TNM stage I to III. The study compared bulk TCRbeta repertoires from lung tumor tissue and matched distant non-tumor lung tissue of more than 12 lung cancer patients. TCRbeta CDR3 sequencing was performed on about 29 paired specimens, with one tumor sample and one normal lung sample collected per patient. Sequencing generated a total of 130,000,000 or so productive TCRbeta reads, averaging roughly 4.3 million reads per sample. Here is what the overall study found, with its caveats: The top 100 clones made up a significantly larger cumulative share of the repertoire in normal lung than in tumor tissue. Peripheral blood was not sequenced, so blood TCRbeta repertoires were not examined in the lung cancer patients of the study. The sequencing platform is not named in the methods, and unique molecular identifiers are not mentioned. TCR diversity was significantly higher in younger patients, and greater tumor TCR diversity was associated with shorter overall survival and shorter disease-free survival. Tumor tissue showed significantly higher TCR diversity (inverse Simpson) than normal lung tissue, at 431.37 vs 166.20 (P = 0.0075, Mann-Whitney U test). Only around 15 patients were included in the cohort, and the need for larger samples and more detailed clinical data was noted by the authors.

The table lists this clonotype with many counts. Its antigen specificity is not known. No much larger clone is present one base from it, and per-base qualities are unavailable. The cysteine opens and the phenylalanine closes a CDR3 of 11 amino acids. Just the 33-base CDR3 DNA is kept, in frame starting at base 1. CDR1 and CDR2, per the germline V gene, are SQVTM and ANQGSEA. The V and J ends are trimmed by 7 bases and 0 bases, leaving 6 bases between them. Libraries were built with multiplex PCR. The reads were generated on an Illumina HiSeq 2500. Following protocols modified from ARM-PCR, the researchers constructed TCRbeta libraries through three rounds of nested PCR with primers (Table S4). Before sequencing, PCR products of 200-500 bp were excised from the gel and purified with the QIAquick gel extraction kit. In the authors' own workflow: Trimmomatic was used to clean the reads, FLASH was used to merge the reads into complete CDR3 sequences, and MiTCR was used to assign the reads to V(D)J germline segments. Clonal diversity was computed as the inverse Simpson's index with VDJtools. In-frame sequences lacking a premature stop codon were counted as productive reads. Clones were called with MiXCR by TCRdb after fastp trimmed the public reads at Q25, and only in-frame beta chains were retained. One record per CDR3 amino acid sequence lists the most common genes and DNA. The V and J calls were determined by TCRdb, not by the authors. This sample is represented by under 100,000 distinct CDR3 sequences; around three fifths of them were singletons. The leading ten clones occupy more than 14% of the sample.

RNA was isolated from bulk, unsorted tissue, and RNA quality was assessed with a NanoDrop ND-1000 and an Agilent 2100. The donors were newly diagnosed lung cancer patients admitted for thoracic surgery in China from August to November 2014 who had not received prior chemotherapy. The study excluded patients who had received radiotherapy or chemotherapy before or who had another cancer at the same time. Pieces of surgical tissue measuring about 1-2 cm3 were kept in RNAlater solution and stored at -80 degrees C until use. The source is a man aged 65-85 years with non-small cell lung cancer. The specimen sequenced was lung tumor tissue. The sequence links TRBV29-1 to TRBJ2-5; 6 matching bases give a weak D call of TRBD2. The CDR3 protein sequence reads: CSGRDQETQYF. The nucleotides are TGCAGCGGGAGGGACCAAGAGACCCAGTACTTC.